Presented here are 10 T cell receptor beta chains from one specimen sequenced in a study of T cells in Graves' hyperthyroidism and ophthalmopathy. TCR beta CDR3 region amplification was performed from RNA transcripts. Researchers ran a first-round RT-PCR on the TCR CDR3 using the HTBI primer set. A single record per CDR3 protein comes from TCRdb applying MiXCR to the multiplex PCR reads. This sample has over 250,000 distinct CDR3 sequences, with 20% to 30% found just once. The sequenced material came from blood. All receptors come from a man aged 40-49 years with Graves' hyperthyroidism that later progressed to Graves' ophthalmopathy.

V usage is TRBV19 and J usage is TRBJ1-3, with a possible D match to TRBD1 (5 bases). The CDR3 is 17 residues long. Germline CDR1 is LNHDA and CDR2 is SQIVND (reference sequence). V gave up 3 bases and J gave up 0 bases, with 15 bases separating them. The DNA for the CDR3 is TGTGCCAGTAGTATGCTTGGGGCAGGCCGCTCTGGAAACACCATATATTTT. Its translation is CASSMLGAGRSGNTIYF. The entire variable domain, with the rest obtained from reference TRBV19 and TRBJ1-3, is as follows: DGGITQSPKYLFRKEGQNVTLSCEQNLNHDAMYWYRQDPGQGLRLIYYSQIVNDFQKGDIAEGYSVSREKKESFPLTVTSAQKNPTAFYLCASSMLGAGRSGNTIYFGEGSWLTVV.

This clonotype came up many times. The chain carries TRBV20-1 and TRBJ1-3; the D is unclear. The V gene lost 6 bases and the J gene lost 4 bases, with 19 bases spanning the gap. Per the germline V gene, CDR1 is DFQATT and CDR2 is SNEGSKA (reference sequence). The CDR3 is 15 amino acids. The CDR3 DNA reads as TGCAGTGCCCATAGGCCGGGAGATGGAGGAAACACCATATATTTT. As protein: CSAHRPGDGGNTIYF.

This chain joins TRBV29-1 and TRBJ2-7; D is ambiguous. The germline V gene has CDR1 SQVTM and CDR2 ANQGSEA. The CDR3 is made up of 12 amino acids. Trimming took off 2 bases at V and 3 bases at J, with 8 bases between the two ends. CDR3: CSVESASYEQYF. CDR3 bases: TGCAGCGTTGAATCCGCCAGCTACGAGCAGTACTTC.

This clonotype was seen repeatedly, ten times or more. The gene calls are TRBV24-1 and TRBJ2-6, with a tentative D call TRBD2 (5 bases). The CDR3 contains 16 residues. CDR1 KGHDR and CDR2 SFDVKD come from the germline V gene. Trimming removed 0 bases from V and 2 bases from J, with 7 bases in between. The CDR3 reads CATSDLRGAGANVLTF. DNA of the CDR3: TGTGCCACCAGTGATTTGCGGGGAGCTGGGGCCAACGTCCTGACTTTC.

This clonotype appeared many times. The chain joins TRBV20-1 to TRBJ2-5, with TRBD2 matching over 7 bases. With V trimmed by 6 bases and J by 6 bases, 10 bases remained unmatched. This CDR3 region has 13 residues. Germline V gene sequence: CDR1 DFQATT, CDR2 SNEGSKA (reference sequence). CDR3 bases: TGCAGTGCCCACCCCAGCGGGGCTCAGACCCAGTACTTC. As protein: CSAHPSGAQTQYF.

The table lists this clonotype with a few counts. The rearrangement joins TRBV20-1 to TRBJ2-5; the D call may be TRBD1 or TRBD2 (5 bases each). Germline V lookup: CDR1 DFQATT, CDR2 SNEGSKA (reference sequence). V lost 1 base and J lost 4, with 13 bases in between. The CDR3 contains 14 residues. CDR3 protein: CSARGGANPETQYF. In nucleotides, the CDR3 is TGCAGTGCTAGAGGAGGGGCTAACCCAGAGACCCAGTACTTC.

This clonotype was counted at least ten times. V is TRBV3-1 and J is TRBJ2-7, with D perhaps TRBD1 (6 bases). V was trimmed by 1 base and J by 3 bases, leaving 13 bases between them. Germline CDR1 LGHDT, CDR2 YNNKEL (reference sequence). The CDR3 extends over 15 amino acids. CDR3 protein: CASSQGQGTLYEQYF. The CDR3 nucleotides read TGTGCCAGCAGCCAAGGTCAGGGGACCCTCTACGAGCAGTACTTC.

This clonotype was seen ten or more times. The chain has TRBV6-5 and TRBJ1-2, with D perhaps matching TRBD1 (6 bases). Germline CDR1 MNHEY, CDR2 SVGAGI. This CDR3 region has 14 residues. V was trimmed by 6 bases and J by 10 bases, leaving 21 bases between them. This chain's CDR3 is CASRFMRGALSYTF. CDR3 coding DNA: TGTGCCAGCAGGTTCATGAGGGGGGCCTTATCCTACACCTTC.

The rearrangement joins TRBV27 to TRBJ1-1; a weak D match, TRBD1 (5 bases). V was shortened by 4 bases and J by 4 bases, with 10 bases between the two germline ends. Germline CDR1 MNHEY, CDR2 SMNVEV (reference sequence). The CDR3 is 13 amino acids. The CDR3 region is CASSSWDGTEAFF. CDR3 in DNA: TGTGCCAGCAGTTCATGGGACGGCACTGAAGCTTTCTTT.

V and J are TRBV7-2 and TRBJ2-5; no clear D gene. The CDR3 spans 14 residues. Germline CDR1 and CDR2: SGHTA and FQGNSA. Deletions cut 1 base from V and 5 bases from J, with 11 bases between. The CDR3 here is CASSLDAIRETQYF. Here the CDR3 DNA reads TGTGCCAGCAGCTTAGACGCCATCCGGGAGACCCAGTACTTC.